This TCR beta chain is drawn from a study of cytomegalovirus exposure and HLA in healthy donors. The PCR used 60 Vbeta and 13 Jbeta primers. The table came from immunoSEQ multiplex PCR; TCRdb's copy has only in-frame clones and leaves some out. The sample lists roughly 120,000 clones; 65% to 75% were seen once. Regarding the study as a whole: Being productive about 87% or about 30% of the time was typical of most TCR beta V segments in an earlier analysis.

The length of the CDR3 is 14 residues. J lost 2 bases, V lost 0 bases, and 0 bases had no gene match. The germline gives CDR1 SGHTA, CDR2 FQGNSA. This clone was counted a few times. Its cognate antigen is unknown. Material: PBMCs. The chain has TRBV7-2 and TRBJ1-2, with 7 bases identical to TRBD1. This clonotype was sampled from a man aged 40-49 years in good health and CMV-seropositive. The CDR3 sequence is CASSLAGGNYGYTF. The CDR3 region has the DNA TGTGCCAGCAGCTTAGCAGGGGGCAACTATGGCTACACCTTC.